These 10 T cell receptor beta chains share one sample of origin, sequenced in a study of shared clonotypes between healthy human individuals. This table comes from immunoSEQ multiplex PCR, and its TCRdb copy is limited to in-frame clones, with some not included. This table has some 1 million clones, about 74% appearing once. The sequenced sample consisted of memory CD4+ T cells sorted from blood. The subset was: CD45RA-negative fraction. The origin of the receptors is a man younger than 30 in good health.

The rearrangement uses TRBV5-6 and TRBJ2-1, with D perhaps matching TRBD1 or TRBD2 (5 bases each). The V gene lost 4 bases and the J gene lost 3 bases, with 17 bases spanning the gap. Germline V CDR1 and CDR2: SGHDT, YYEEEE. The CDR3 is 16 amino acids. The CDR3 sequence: CASSRTSGSFYNEQFF. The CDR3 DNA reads TGTGCCAGCAGCCGTACGTCAGGGAGCTTCTACAATGAGCAGTTCTTC. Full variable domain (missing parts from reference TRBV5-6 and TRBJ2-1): DAGVTQSPTHLIKTRGQQVTLRCSPKSGHDTVSWYQQALGQGPQFIFQYYEEEERQRGNFPDRFSGHQFPNYSSELNVNALLLGDSALYLCASSRTSGSFYNEQFFGPGTRLTVL.

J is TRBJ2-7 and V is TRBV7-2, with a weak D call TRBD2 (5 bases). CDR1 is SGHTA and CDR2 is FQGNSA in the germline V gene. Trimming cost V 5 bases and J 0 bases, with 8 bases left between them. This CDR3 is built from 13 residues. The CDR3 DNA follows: TGTGCCAGCAGCATCCTAGCCTCCTACGAGCAGTACTTC. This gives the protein CASSILASYEQYF.

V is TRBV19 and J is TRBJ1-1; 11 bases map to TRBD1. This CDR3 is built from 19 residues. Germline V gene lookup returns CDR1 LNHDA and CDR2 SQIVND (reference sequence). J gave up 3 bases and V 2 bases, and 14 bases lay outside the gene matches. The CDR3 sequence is CASSISGQGVRSVYTEAFF. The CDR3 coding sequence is TGTGCCAGTAGTATATCGGGACAGGGGGTTCGATCGGTCTACACTGAAGCTTTCTTT. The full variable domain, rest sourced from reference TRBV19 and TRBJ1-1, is DGGITQSPKYLFRKEGQNVTLSCEQNLNHDAMYWYRQDPGQGLRLIYYSQIVNDFQKGDIAEGYSVSREKKESFPLTVTSAQKNPTAFYLCASSISGQGVRSVYTEAFFGQGTRLTVV.

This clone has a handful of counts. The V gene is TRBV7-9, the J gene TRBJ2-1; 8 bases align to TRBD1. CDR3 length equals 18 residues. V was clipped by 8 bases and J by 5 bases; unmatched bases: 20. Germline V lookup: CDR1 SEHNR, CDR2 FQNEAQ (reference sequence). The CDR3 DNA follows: TGTGCCAGCCAAAACCGGGACAGGTCTGTCACGAAGGACAATGAGCAGTTCTTC. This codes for CASQNRDRSVTKDNEQFF. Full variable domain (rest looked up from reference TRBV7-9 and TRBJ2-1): DTGVSQNPRHKITKRGQNVTFRCDPISEHNRLYWYRQTLGQGPEFLTYFQNEAQLEKSRLLSDRFSAERPKGSFSTLEIQRTEQGDSAMYLCASQNRDRSVTKDNEQFFGPGTRLTVL.

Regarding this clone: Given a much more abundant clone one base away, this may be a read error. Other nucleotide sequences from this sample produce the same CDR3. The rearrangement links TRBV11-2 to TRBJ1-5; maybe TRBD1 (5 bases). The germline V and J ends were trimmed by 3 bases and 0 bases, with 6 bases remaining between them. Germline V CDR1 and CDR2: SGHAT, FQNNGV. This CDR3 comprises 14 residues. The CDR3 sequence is CASSLGGSNQPQHF. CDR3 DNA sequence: TGTGCCAGCAGCTTGGGGGGTAGCAATCAGCCCCAGCATTTT.

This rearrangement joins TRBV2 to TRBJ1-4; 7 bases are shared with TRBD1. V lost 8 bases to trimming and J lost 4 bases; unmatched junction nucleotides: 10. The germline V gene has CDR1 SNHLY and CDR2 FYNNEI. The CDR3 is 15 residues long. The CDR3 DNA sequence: TGTGCCAGCCACCCCCGGGACAGTCGTAATGAAAAACTGTTTTTT. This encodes CASHPRDSRNEKLFF.

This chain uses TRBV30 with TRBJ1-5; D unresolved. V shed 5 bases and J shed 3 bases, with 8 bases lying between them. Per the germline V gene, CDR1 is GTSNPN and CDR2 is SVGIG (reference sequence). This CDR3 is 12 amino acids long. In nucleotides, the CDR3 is TGTGCCTGGGCCCCCTCCAATCAGCCCCAGCATTTT. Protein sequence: CAWAPSNQPQHF.

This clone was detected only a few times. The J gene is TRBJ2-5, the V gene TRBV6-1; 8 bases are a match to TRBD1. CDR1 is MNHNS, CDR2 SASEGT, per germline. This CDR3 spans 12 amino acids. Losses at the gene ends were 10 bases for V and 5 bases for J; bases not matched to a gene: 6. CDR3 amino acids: CATRTGMETQYF. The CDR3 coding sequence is TGTGCCACCAGGACAGGGATGGAGACCCAGTACTTC.

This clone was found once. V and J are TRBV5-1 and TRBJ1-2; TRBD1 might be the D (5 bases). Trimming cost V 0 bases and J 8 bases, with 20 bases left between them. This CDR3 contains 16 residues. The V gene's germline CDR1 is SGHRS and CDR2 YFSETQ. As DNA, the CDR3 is TGCGCCAGCAGCTTGGATATGGAGACAGCTCGTAGGGGCTACACCTTC. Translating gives CASSLDMETARRGYTF.

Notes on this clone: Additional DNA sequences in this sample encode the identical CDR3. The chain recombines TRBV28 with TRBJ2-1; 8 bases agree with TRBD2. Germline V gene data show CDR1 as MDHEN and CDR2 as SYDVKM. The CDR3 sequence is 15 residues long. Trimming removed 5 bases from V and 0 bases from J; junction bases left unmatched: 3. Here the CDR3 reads CASSLAGGSYNEQFF. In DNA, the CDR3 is TGTGCCAGCAGTCTGGCGGGGGGCTCCTACAATGAGCAGTTCTTC.